One and the same sample provided the 29 T cell receptor beta chains below, sequenced in a study of T cell responses to AZD1222 COVID-19 vaccine. The protocol was immunoSEQ multiplex PCR, while the TCRdb copy is restricted to in-frame clones and leaves out a portion. The sample yields 120,000 to 150,000 clones, about 86% seen once. Sequencing used peripheral blood, obtained 28 days after the second AZD1222 dose. The receptors were gathered from an adult who received the AZD1222 COVID-19 vaccine.

V and J are TRBV5-6 and TRBJ1-6; 9 positions agree with TRBD1. J lost 9 bases, V lost 3 bases, and 4 bases had no gene match. The CDR3 loop spans 14 amino acids. CDR1 SGHDT and CDR2 YYEEEE come from the germline V gene. This CDR3 is CASSSDRGGSPLHF. In DNA, the CDR3 is TGTGCCAGCAGCTCGGACAGGGGAGGTTCACCCCTCCACTTT.

The chain has TRBV6-5 and TRBJ2-7; TRBD2 aligns across 13 bases. This CDR3 is built from 16 residues. Germline-derived CDR1 and CDR2 are MNHEY and SVGAGI. V was clipped by 0 bases and J by 4 bases; unmatched bases: 3. The CDR3, as DNA: TGTGCCAGCAGTTACTCCAGGACTAGCGGGGGTTACGAGCAGTACTTC. Translated, it gives CASSYSRTSGGYEQYF.

The V gene is TRBV25-1, the J gene TRBJ1-2, with D unclear. Germline V gene data show CDR1 as MGHDK and CDR2 as SYGVNS. V lost 3 bases and J lost 2, with 4 bases in between. CDR3 size: 12 residues. The CDR3 nucleotides are TGTGCCAGCAGTGACCTGAACTATGGCTACACCTTC. It encodes CASSDLNYGYTF.

This rearrangement joins TRBV19 to TRBJ1-2; TRBD1 agrees at 8 bases. The V segment lost 1 base and the J segment 8 bases; nucleotides outside the gene matches: 6. Germline CDR1 and CDR2: LNHDA and SQIVND (reference sequence). The CDR3 extends over 14 amino acids. CDR3: CASSIGSGTGGYTF. The CDR3 region has the DNA TGTGCCAGTAGTATAGGGTCAGGGACAGGAGGCTACACCTTC. Full variable domain (rest looked up from reference TRBV19 and TRBJ1-2): DGGITQSPKYLFRKEGQNVTLSCEQNLNHDAMYWYRQDPGQGLRLIYYSQIVNDFQKGDIAEGYSVSREKKESFPLTVTSAQKNPTAFYLCASSIGSGTGGYTFGSGTRLTVV.

The genes are TRBV19 and TRBJ2-2; 7 bases match TRBD2. Germline lookup yields CDR1 LNHDA and CDR2 SQIVND (reference sequence). CDR3 length: 17 amino acids. The V gene end was trimmed by 4 bases and the J gene end by 3 bases; junction bases not matched to a gene: 11. The CDR3 nucleotides are TGTGCCAGTAGTACCCGGGGGAGCGGGGATCACACCGGGGAGCTGTTTTTT. This codes for CASSTRGSGDHTGELFF.

The rearrangement uses TRBV27 and TRBJ2-2; D unclear. CDR1 MNHEY and CDR2 SMNVEV come from the germline V gene (reference sequence). The CDR3 runs 14 residues. V dropped 5 bases and J dropped 5 bases, with 12 bases sitting between them. The CDR3 is CASSLLAGTGELFF. CDR3 nucleotides: TGTGCCAGCAGTCTGCTCGCCGGGACCGGGGAGCTGTTTTTT.

This sequence joins TRBV4-1 and TRBJ1-5; TRBD1 is a possible D gene (6 bases). The CDR3 is 16 residues long. Germline V gene data show CDR1 as MGHRA and CDR2 as YSYEKL. Trimming took 0 bases from V and 4 from J, leaving 13 bases between them. This CDR3 is CASSQDRGQRNQPQHF. The CDR3 coding sequence is TGCGCCAGCAGCCAAGATCGGGGGCAGCGAAATCAGCCCCAGCATTTT.

J is TRBJ1-6 and V is TRBV30; D gene unclear. Per germline, CDR1 GTSNPN and CDR2 SVGIG (reference sequence). Trimming left V 5 bases short and J 6 bases short, with 11 bases between. This CDR3 contains 13 residues. CDR3: CAWARTVNSPLHF. The CDR3 DNA sequence: TGTGCCTGGGCCCGGACGGTTAATTCACCCCTCCACTTT.

The chain carries TRBV6-5 and TRBJ1-1; no clear D gene. Between the trimmed V and J ends, which lost 11 bases and 5 bases, there was a span of 12 bases. Germline V gene lookup returns CDR1 MNHEY and CDR2 SVGAGI. The CDR3 spans 11 residues. The CDR3 loop is CAVRRVTEAFF. CDR3 nucleotides: TGTGCCGTCAGGAGGGTGACTGAAGCTTTCTTT.

The sample holds a few counts of this clone. This chain connects TRBV11-2 to TRBJ1-2; D gene ambiguous. The ends were cut back, 4 bases at V and 2 bases at J, with 11 bases in the middle. This CDR3 contains 14 residues. Germline V CDR1 and CDR2: SGHAT, FQNNGV. The CDR3 region is CASSSGGVNYGYTF. The CDR3 DNA follows: TGTGCCAGCAGCTCAGGTGGGGTGAACTATGGCTACACCTTC.

The chain joins TRBV28 to TRBJ1-5, with D perhaps TRBD1 (6 bases). From germline, CDR1 is MDHEN and CDR2 SYDVKM. The V end was cut by 6 bases, the J end by 4 bases, with 19 bases between. CDR3 size: 16 residues. The CDR3 is CASRNSGTPTNQPQHF. DNA of the CDR3: TGTGCCAGCAGAAATTCCGGGACACCAACTAATCAGCCCCAGCATTTT.

There are a few counts of this clone. The chain combines TRBV5-1 with TRBJ2-7; a weak D match, TRBD2 (6 bases). V lost 4 bases and J 1 base, leaving 12 bases between the germline ends. The CDR3 covers 14 residues. Germline V gene sequence: CDR1 SGHRS, CDR2 YFSETQ. Here the CDR3 DNA reads TGCGCCAGCAGCCCTGGGGGGAATTCCTACGAGCAGTACTTC. Amino acid sequence: CASSPGGNSYEQYF.

The table lists this clone with a count of one. The CDR3 coding sequence is TGTGCCAGCTCCCTAGGGGCAGCCTCTAGCACAGATACGCAGTATTTT. Protein product: CASSLGAASSTDTQYF. V is TRBV18 and J is TRBJ2-3; D possibly corresponds to TRBD1 (5 bases). The length of the CDR3 is 16 residues. Per the germline V gene, CDR1 is KGHSH and CDR2 is LQKENI. V lost 6 bases, J lost 0 bases, and 16 bases lay in between.

V usage is TRBV7-9 and J usage is TRBJ2-2, with 7 positions matching TRBD1. This CDR3 region has 15 residues. CDR1 is SEHNR and CDR2 is FQNEAQ in the germline V gene (reference sequence). V trimming: 3 bases; J trimming: 6 bases; junction bases outside the gene matches: 7. CDR3 sequence: CASSFWTGWAGELFF. The CDR3 DNA reads TGTGCCAGCAGCTTTTGGACAGGATGGGCCGGGGAGCTGTTTTTT.

The chain employs TRBV6-1 and TRBJ2-5; D not certain. This CDR3 comprises 12 residues. Trimming took 2 bases from V and 5 from J, leaving 6 bases between them. CDR1 is MNHNS, CDR2 SASEGT, per germline. The CDR3 nucleotides are TGTGCCAGCAGTGAACCGAGGGAGACCCAGTACTTC. Encoded protein: CASSEPRETQYF.

The rearrangement uses TRBV4-2 and TRBJ1-2; D remains unclear. The germline gives CDR1 LGHNA, CDR2 YNFKEQ. The CDR3 is 13 residues long. Trimming removed 0 bases from V and 7 bases from J, with 9 bases in between. Here the CDR3 DNA reads TGTGCCAGCAGCCAAGACGAGCACCCTGGCTACACCTTC. The encoded protein is CASSQDEHPGYTF.

This clone came up once. The CDR3 spells CASSATDKNTEAFF. The CDR3, as DNA: TGTGCCAGCAGCGCCACGGACAAGAACACTGAAGCTTTCTTT. The chain joins TRBV9 to TRBJ1-1; D might be TRBD1 (5 bases). Germline V gives CDR1 SGDLS, CDR2 YYNGEE. V dropped 3 bases and J dropped 1 base, with 10 bases sitting between them. This CDR3 spans 14 amino acids.

The chain recombines TRBV27 with TRBJ2-2; the D is unclear. The V end was cut by 3 bases, the J end by 1 base, with 6 bases between. The CDR3 is 14 amino acids. Germline V gives CDR1 MNHEY, CDR2 SMNVEV (reference sequence). DNA of the CDR3: TGTGCCAGCAGTTTGGTCCAGAACACCGGGGAGCTGTTTTTT. Its translation is CASSLVQNTGELFF.

V usage is TRBV30 and J usage is TRBJ2-3, with 13 bases lining up with TRBD2. This CDR3 contains 14 residues. Trimming removed 2 bases from V and 5 bases from J; junction bases left unmatched: 1. CDR1 and CDR2 (germline): GTSNPN, SVGIG (reference sequence). As DNA, the CDR3 is TGTGCCTGGAGTCGGACTAGCGGGGGAGATACGCAGTATTTT. Protein: CAWSRTSGGDTQYF.

V is TRBV5-1 and J is TRBJ1-2; 7 positions match TRBD1. Germline CDR1 is SGHRS and CDR2 is YFSETQ. The CDR3 contains 15 residues. The ends lost 0 bases at V and 4 bases at J; junction bases unmatched: 6. This chain's CDR3 is CASSLEGGLIYGYTF. Here the CDR3 DNA reads TGCGCCAGCAGCTTGGAAGGGGGCCTAATCTATGGCTACACCTTC. The full variable domain, in which reference TRBV5-1 and TRBJ1-2 provide the parts outside the CDR3, is KAGVTQTPRYLIKTRGQQVTLSCSPISGHRSVSWYQQTPGQGLQFLFEYFSETQRNKGNFPGRFSGRQFSNSRSEMNVSTLELGDSALYLCASSLEGGLIYGYTFGSGTRLTVV.

V usage is TRBV4-2 and J usage is TRBJ2-2, with a weak D call TRBD2 (6 bases). CDR3 length: 15 residues. Trimming removed 1 base at V and 1 base at J, with 7 bases between. Germline V gene sequence: CDR1 LGHNA, CDR2 YNFKEQ. Here the CDR3 reads CASSQGEVNTGELFF. Written as DNA, the CDR3 is TGTGCCAGCAGCCAAGGGGAGGTGAACACCGGGGAGCTGTTTTTT.

The chain joins TRBV7-2 to TRBJ2-5, with D perhaps matching TRBD2 (7 bases). Germline V lookup: CDR1 SGHTA, CDR2 FQGNSA. The CDR3 consists of 12 residues. The ends were cut back, 5 bases at V and 14 bases at J, with 18 bases in the middle. CDR3: CASSRRTGGQYF. The DNA for the CDR3 is TGTGCCAGCAGCCGAAGAACCGGGGGGCAATACTTC.

This chain joins TRBV4-2 and TRBJ1-2, with 10 bases aligning to TRBD1. CDR3 length: 17 amino acids. The ends lost 0 bases at V and 4 bases at J; junction bases unmatched: 8. Germline V CDR1 and CDR2: LGHNA, YNFKEQ. CDR3 nucleotides: TGTGCCAGCAGCCAAGATAACGGACAGGGGGAGACCTATGGCTACACCTTC. Its translation is CASSQDNGQGETYGYTF.

The rearrangement uses TRBV30 and TRBJ1-2; the match to TRBD1 covers 8 bases. Germline V lookup: CDR1 GTSNPN, CDR2 SVGIG (reference sequence). The CDR3 has 14 amino acids. Trimming at V came to 5 bases and at J to 3 bases, leaving 8 bases not matched to a gene. CDR3 in amino acids: CAWGGDRKHYGYTF. CDR3 in DNA: TGTGCCTGGGGGGGGGACAGGAAGCACTATGGCTACACCTTC.

Points on this clone: At the DNA level, this CDR3 is encoded by other sequences in the same sample as well. The chain carries TRBV5-1 and TRBJ1-6; 10 bases fit TRBD1. Per the germline V gene, CDR1 is SGHRS and CDR2 is YFSETQ. CDR3 length: 15 residues. V lost 4 bases and J lost 7; bases outside the gene matches: 5. CDR3 in amino acids: CASSARTGGNSPLHF. The CDR3 DNA sequence: TGCGCCAGCAGCGCCAGGACAGGGGGGAATTCACCCCTCCACTTT.

The chain is built from TRBV6-2 or TRBV6-3 and TRBJ1-1; 7 bases fit TRBD1. The CDR3 runs to 12 residues. The V gene's germline CDR1 is MNHEY and CDR2 SVGEGT. V shed 6 bases and J 11 bases; nucleotides not matched to a gene: 9. Written as DNA, the CDR3 is TGTGCCAGCAGCTCCGACAGGGTTTTGGCTTTCTTT. Its protein is CASSSDRVLAFF.

The chain joins TRBV5-1 to TRBJ2-3; TRBD2 aligns across 8 bases. Germline CDR1 reads SGHRS; CDR2 reads YFSETQ. The ends lost 1 base at V and 0 bases at J; junction bases unmatched: 4. This CDR3 is 16 amino acids long. The DNA of the CDR3 is TGCGCCAGCAGCTTGACTAGCGGTACTAGCACAGATACGCAGTATTTT. Translated, it gives CASSLTSGTSTDTQYF.

The V call is TRBV11-2, the J call TRBJ2-5; 7 bases line up with TRBD2. From germline, CDR1 is SGHAT and CDR2 FQNNGV. The ends lost 0 bases at V and 5 bases at J; junction bases unmatched: 18. This CDR3 has 19 residues. CDR3 sequence: CASSLDRRGGLRATETQYF. As DNA, the CDR3 is TGTGCCAGCAGCTTAGATAGGAGGGGAGGGCTACGCGCTACGGAGACCCAGTACTTC. Looking up the rest from reference TRBV11-2 and TRBJ2-5 gives the full variable domain: EAGVAQSPRYKIIEKRQSVAFWCNPISGHATLYWYQQILGQGPKLLIQFQNNGVVDDSQLPKDRFSAERLKGVDSTLKIQPAKLEDSAVYLCASSLDRRGGLRATETQYFGPGTRLLVL.

The CDR3 loop reads CASSLASGGAPYEQYF. CDR3 nucleotides: TGTGCCAGCAGCTTAGCCTCAGGGGGCGCGCCCTACGAGCAGTACTTC. The chain couples TRBV7-8 to TRBJ2-7; 8 nucleotides line up with TRBD1. With 0 bases clipped from V and 2 bases from J, the junction kept 6 bases outside the gene matches. The CDR3 has 16 amino acids. In germline, CDR1 is SGHVS, CDR2 FQNEAQ.